Sequencing of this T cell receptor (beta chain) was carried out in a study of T cell responses to AZD1222 COVID-19 vaccine. The V segment lost 0 bases and the J segment 4 bases; nucleotides outside the gene matches: 10. Germline V CDR1 and CDR2: MGHRA, YSYEKL. This CDR3 region has 18 residues. General observations from the study: Possibly, clonal diversity was underestimated; donors were largely white British and included more females. The breadth and depth of Spike-specific TCRs increased once two AZD1222 doses had been given. Unmutated variant regions are reportedly the target of nearly half of TCRs that are spike-specific. Baseline testing showed seropositivity in only a handful of AZD1222 recipients.

The method was immunoSEQ multiplex PCR; TCRdb's version includes in-frame clones alone and lacks a portion of them. The repertoire holds more than 95,000 clones, approximately 85% seen once, with 4.4% in the top ten. As for this clone: Its antigen is still unknown.

The sample was peripheral blood, taken 28 days after the second AZD1222 dose. This chain links TRBV4-1 with TRBJ2-2, with 8 nucleotides matching TRBD2. The receptor's source is an adult who received the AZD1222 COVID-19 vaccine. CDR3 DNA sequence: TGCGCCAGCAGCCAAGACCCCGGGGGGGCAGGGAGCACCGGGGAGCTGTTTTTT. Translation gives CASSQDPGGAGSTGELFF.